This T cell receptor (beta chain) was observed in a study of beta chain features in type 1 diabetes. This clone turned up a few times. Its specificity is not known. CDR3 length equals 14 residues. With 3 bases removed from V and 3 bases from J, the gap between germline ends came to 10 bases. Germline V gene lookup returns CDR1 SGHRS and CDR2 YFSETQ. Since all of the isolated RNA was reverse transcribed, expressed TCRB transcripts were what got sequenced. An average of about 3.57 million reads was obtained for naive, central memory and regulatory T cell samples. Method: immunoSEQ multiplex PCR; TCRdb's copy keeps in-frame clones and lacks some. The sample records a few hundred thousand clones, about 24% being singletons. Heparinised blood was drawn once per donor, averaging approximately 100 mL. Study findings and constraints: There was a moderate but significant shortening of TCRB CDR3s in all four CD4+ subsets of Type 1 diabetes patients.

This clonotype was sampled from a woman aged 25-40 years with type 1 diabetes. Sample: naive CD4+ T cells from blood. This chain links TRBV5-1 with TRBJ2-1, with D possibly being TRBD1 (5 bases). This CDR3 is CASSSQQDYNEQFF. CDR3 DNA sequence: TGCGCCAGCAGCTCCCAACAGGACTACAATGAGCAGTTCTTC.